The rows below give T cell receptor beta chains drawn from one sample of a study of Graves' ophthalmopathy and Graves' hyperthyroidism. TCRdb re-called the multiplex PCR reads with MiXCR, one entry per CDR3 protein. The table lists over a million distinct CDR3 sequences, about 40% of them singletons, with roughly 11% in the top ten. The sample consisted of peripheral blood or thyroid tissue (not recorded which). These receptors all come from an adult man with Graves' hyperthyroidism. The CDR3 runs from the conserved cysteine through the conserved F or W. A D gene is named only where the DNA matches it firmly. The size of a clone is reported for some rows only, either as once, few or many, or as a class for expanded clones.

size	V	D	J	length	CDR3	DNA
-	TRBV9	TRBD1	TRBJ1-5	13	CASSRTDRGPQHF	TGTGCCAGCTCACGCACCGACAGGGGGCCCCAGCATTTT
many	TRBV19	TRBD1	TRBJ1-5	16	CASSIWVGGGNQPQHF	TGTGCCAGTAGTATATGGGTAGGGGGCGGCAATCAGCCCCAGCATTTT
few	TRBV5-1	-	TRBJ2-5	14	CASRRQGGRETQYF	TGCGCCAGCCGCAGACAGGGAGGACGGGAGACCCAGTACTTC
few	TRBV13	-	TRBJ1-2	15	CASSLLGPTSLGYTF	TGTGCCAGCAGCTTACTTGGCCCTACTTCGTTGGGCTACACCTTC
many	TRBV4-3	-	TRBJ1-2	13	CASSHRALGGYTF	TGCGCCAGCAGCCATAGGGCCTTGGGTGGCTACACCTTC
many	TRBV15	TRBD2	TRBJ2-7	13	CATKGTSSYEQYF	TGTGCCACCAAGGGGACTAGCTCCTACGAGCAGTACTTC
many	TRBV10-3	-	TRBJ1-1	18	CAISESLGLRHDNTEAFF	TGTGCCATCAGTGAGTCATTGGGGTTGCGTCACGACAACACTGAAGCTTTCTTT
-	TRBV29-1	TRBD1	TRBJ1-1	13	CSVQGPMNTEAFF	TGCAGCGTACAGGGGCCTATGAACACTGAAGCTTTCTTT
-	TRBV20-1	-	TRBJ1-1	15	CSASDRGRLNTEAFF	TGCAGTGCCTCAGATAGGGGAAGACTGAACACTGAAGCTTTCTTT
many	TRBV5-8	-	TRBJ1-1	13	CASSLQSNTEAFF	TGTGCCAGCAGCCTACAATCGAACACTGAAGCTTTCTTT
few	TRBV12-3/TRBV12-4	-	TRBJ2-7	16	CASSALGYRSSYEQYF	TGTGCCAGCAGTGCACTAGGGTACCGGAGCTCCTACGAGCAGTACTTC
-	TRBV2	TRBD1	TRBJ1-6	14	CARERGQGARPLHF	TGTGCTAGAGAGAGGGGACAGGGGGCGAGGCCCCTCCACTTT
-	TRBV29-1	TRBD1	TRBJ2-7	13	CSVEEPQGYEQYF	TGCAGCGTTGAAGAACCACAGGGGTACGAGCAGTACTTC
many	TRBV11-2	-	TRBJ2-5	12	CASSLDAETQYF	TGTGCCAGCAGCTTAGATGCGGAGACCCAGTACTTC
-	TRBV6-5	-	TRBJ1-4	13	CASSVVTNEKLFF	TGTGCCAGCAGTGTGGTAACTAATGAAAAACTGTTTTTT
-	TRBV10-2	-	TRBJ2-5	15	CASSESGSVQETQYF	TGCGCCAGCAGTGAGTCAGGGTCGGTCCAAGAGACCCAGTACTTC
once	TRBV25-1	-	TRBJ2-5	14	CASNQRGHQETQYF	TGTGCCAGCAACCAACGGGGGCACCAAGAGACCCAGTACTTC
-	TRBV7-9	TRBD1	TRBJ1-5	17	CASSTGQGGGANQPQHF	TGTGCCAGCAGCACGGGACAGGGAGGAGGCGCAAATCAGCCCCAGCATTTT
few	TRBV20-1	-	TRBJ2-2	15	CSARDIGGNTGELFF	TGCAGTGCTAGAGATATCGGGGGAAACACCGGGGAGCTGTTTTTT
many	TRBV7-2	TRBD1	TRBJ1-2	13	CASSPLTGYGYTF	TGTGCCAGCAGCCCGTTGACAGGGTATGGCTACACCTTC
-	TRBV10-1	TRBD2	TRBJ2-7	16	CASSERTSGRAVEQYF	TGCGCCAGCAGTGAGCGGACTAGCGGGAGGGCCGTCGAGCAGTACTTC
few	TRBV29-1	TRBD1	TRBJ2-5	13	CSVLQGARGTQYF	TGCAGCGTCCTCCAGGGGGCGAGGGGGACCCAGTACTTC
-	TRBV12-3/TRBV12-4	TRBD1	TRBJ2-2	14	CAIWTGAYPGELFF	TGTGCCATTTGGACAGGGGCCTACCCCGGGGAGCTGTTTTTT